Below, 26 T cell receptor beta chains from the same sample are listed, as sequenced in a study of early stage breast cancer tumors. Assay: immunoSEQ multiplex PCR; the TCRdb copy retains only in-frame clones and omits some. The top ten hold 3.4% of the sample, which has some 58,000 clones, roughly 80% seen once. What was sequenced was blood. The receptors here all came from a person aged 30 to 40 with breast cancer.

This clone was seen only a few times. The gene calls are TRBV19 and TRBJ1-5; no clear D. Per the germline V gene, CDR1 is LNHDA and CDR2 is SQIVND (reference sequence). The germline V and J ends were trimmed by 8 bases and 1 base, with 12 bases remaining between them. This CDR3 region has 14 residues. CDR3 in DNA: TGTGCCAGTGCCCCGGGGTCGAGCAATCAGCCCCAGCATTTT. Translated, it gives CASAPGSSNQPQHF.

In this sample, this clone turned up a few times. The CDR3 sequence: CASSLGVDSPAGNTIYF. CDR3 coding DNA: TGTGCCAGCAGCTTAGGGGTGGACAGCCCTGCTGGAAACACCATATATTTT. The chain links TRBV7-9 to TRBJ1-3; a possible D gene is TRBD1 (6 bases). V shed 1 base and J shed 2 bases, with 15 bases lying between them. This CDR3 is 17 amino acids long. The germline V gene encodes CDR1 SEHNR and CDR2 FQNEAQ (reference sequence).

The chain joins TRBV4-3 to TRBJ1-4; TRBD1 might be the D (6 bases). The V end was cut by 4 bases, the J end by 3 bases, with 9 bases between. The CDR3 runs 14 residues. Germline values: CDR1 LGHNA, CDR2 YSLEER. As DNA, the CDR3 is TGCGCCAGCAGCCCGGACAGATCTAATGAAAAACTGTTTTTT. Residues: CASSPDRSNEKLFF.

This clone was recorded only once. In DNA, the CDR3 is TGTGCCAGCAGACCCCGGGGGGTCTATGGCTACACCTTC. Its translation is CASRPRGVYGYTF. The rearrangement joins TRBV2 to TRBJ1-2, with D possibly matching TRBD1 (5 bases). From germline, CDR1 is SNHLY and CDR2 FYNNEI. The ends were cut back, 6 bases at V and 4 bases at J, with 12 bases in the middle. This CDR3 is 13 amino acids long.

The rearrangement links TRBV5-1 to TRBJ2-1; 14 bases line up with TRBD2. The CDR3 is made up of 16 amino acids. Germline assignment: CDR1 SGHRS and CDR2 YFSETQ. V dropped 0 bases and J dropped 6; count of bases not matched to a gene: 2. CDR3 sequence reads: CASSLVGLAGVNEQFF. The CDR3 DNA reads TGCGCCAGCAGCTTGGTGGGACTAGCGGGAGTCAATGAGCAGTTCTTC. The whole variable domain, filled in from reference TRBV5-1 and TRBJ2-1, reads KAGVTQTPRYLIKTRGQQVTLSCSPISGHRSVSWYQQTPGQGLQFLFEYFSETQRNKGNFPGRFSGRQFSNSRSEMNVSTLELGDSALYLCASSLVGLAGVNEQFFGPGTRLTVL.

CDR3 sequence reads: CASETGGAVADTQYF. The CDR3 bases are TGCGCCAGCGAAACAGGGGGCGCGGTCGCAGATACGCAGTATTTT. The gene calls are TRBV5-1 and TRBJ2-3; 9 nucleotides match TRBD1. V gave up 7 bases and J gave up 4 bases; unmatched junction bases: 10. The germline CDR1 and CDR2 sequences are SGHRS and YFSETQ. This CDR3 region has 15 residues. The full variable domain, its missing parts supplied by reference TRBV5-1 and TRBJ2-3, is KAGVTQTPRYLIKTRGQQVTLSCSPISGHRSVSWYQQTPGQGLQFLFEYFSETQRNKGNFPGRFSGRQFSNSRSEMNVSTLELGDSALYLCASETGGAVADTQYFGPGTRLTVL.

The rearrangement joins TRBV7-8 to TRBJ1-2; 7 nucleotides agree with TRBD1. This CDR3 is built from 14 residues. The germline CDR1 and CDR2 sequences are SGHVS and FQNEAQ. V was pared by 5 bases and J by 4 bases, with 7 bases of the junction left unmatched. The CDR3 sequence is CASSPQGTVYGYTF. For the CDR3, the DNA is TGTGCCAGCAGCCCCCAGGGGACAGTCTATGGCTACACCTTC.

The gene calls are TRBV11-3 and TRBJ2-2; 10 bases map to TRBD2. Trimming took 2 bases from V and 6 from J; bases not matched to a gene: 3. The CDR3 extends over 15 amino acids. Looked up from germline, CDR1 is SGHNT and CDR2 is YENEEA. The CDR3 is CASSLLAGVSGELFF. Here the CDR3 DNA reads TGTGCCAGCAGCTTACTAGCGGGAGTGTCCGGGGAGCTGTTTTTT.

This sequence joins TRBV5-1 and TRBJ2-6; weak D call: TRBD1 (7 bases). Germline V gives CDR1 SGHRS, CDR2 YFSETQ. Trimming pared 0 bases from V and 0 bases from J, leaving 13 bases between. CDR3 length: 18 amino acids. For the CDR3, the DNA is TGCGCCAGCAGCTTGGGATACAGGGGACTCTCTGGGGCCAACGTCCTGACTTTC. It encodes CASSLGYRGLSGANVLTF.

The chain employs TRBV30 and TRBJ1-2, with D uncertain. CDR3 length: 10 residues. With 2 bases removed from V and 7 bases from J, the gap between germline ends came to 5 bases. Per germline, CDR1 GTSNPN and CDR2 SVGIG (reference sequence). The CDR3 loop reads CAWSLVGYTF. In nucleotides, the CDR3 is TGTGCCTGGAGTCTCGTTGGCTACACCTTC.

The chain employs TRBV29-1 and TRBJ1-2; 7 positions match TRBD1. CDR1 SQVTM and CDR2 ANQGSEA come from the germline V gene. The J segment lost 2 bases and the V segment lost 6 bases, leaving 6 bases of the junction unmatched. CDR3 length: 13 amino acids. This CDR3 reads CSVDRDRNYGYTF. The CDR3, as DNA: TGCAGCGTGGACCGGGACAGAAACTATGGCTACACCTTC.

The chain recombines TRBV19 with TRBJ1-1; D call uncertain. Germline V gives CDR1 LNHDA, CDR2 SQIVND (reference sequence). Trimming took off 1 base at V and 7 bases at J, with 7 bases between the two ends. CDR3 length equals 12 residues. The CDR3 bases are TGTGCCAGTAGTATAGGGGGAGTTGAAGCTTTCTTT. The encoded protein is CASSIGGVEAFF.

V usage is TRBV7-9 and J usage is TRBJ1-1; D is uncertain. CDR3 length equals 12 residues. Trimming stripped 3 bases from V and 6 bases from J, with 8 bases between. Germline V gives CDR1 SEHNR, CDR2 FQNEAQ (reference sequence). The CDR3 loop is CASSFQGPEAFF. CDR3 DNA: TGTGCCAGCAGCTTTCAAGGGCCTGAAGCTTTCTTT.

Only a few counts were recorded for this clone. The chain carries TRBV20-1 and TRBJ1-1; D gene uncertain. CDR3 length: 11 amino acids. Trimming took off 5 bases at V and 4 bases at J, with 8 bases between the two ends. Germline V gene sequence: CDR1 DFQATT, CDR2 SNEGSKA (reference sequence). CDR3 sequence: CSAPSLTEAFF. The CDR3 coding sequence is TGCAGTGCTCCCAGCCTCACTGAAGCTTTCTTT.

This sequence joins TRBV5-5 and TRBJ2-7, with TRBD2 matching over 13 bases. J gave up 2 bases and V 5 bases, and 4 bases lay outside the gene matches. The CDR3 is made up of 15 amino acids. Germline V gene data show CDR1 as SGHKS and CDR2 as YYEKEE (reference sequence). CDR3: CASSRTSGRAYEQYF. The CDR3 DNA sequence: TGTGCCAGCAGTCGAACTAGCGGGAGGGCCTACGAGCAGTACTTC.

As DNA, the CDR3 is TGTGCCAGCAGCAAGGGACTAGCGGGTTACAATGAGCAGTTCTTC. Translation: CASSKGLAGYNEQFF. The chain recombines TRBV7-2 with TRBJ2-1; TRBD2 matches 12 bases. Trimming removed 5 bases from V and 4 bases from J; junction bases left unmatched: 3. This CDR3 is built from 15 residues. Germline CDR1 SGHTA, CDR2 FQGNSA.

The J gene is TRBJ2-2, the V gene TRBV7-2; TRBD2 agrees at 12 bases. Germline V gene sequence: CDR1 SGHTA, CDR2 FQGNSA. V was clipped by 5 bases and J by 4 bases; unmatched bases: 5. The CDR3 contains 16 residues. CDR3 in DNA: TGTGCCAGCAGCCAAAGACTAGCGGGAGTCACCGGGGAGCTGTTTTTT. This codes for CASSQRLAGVTGELFF.

The genes are TRBV15 and TRBJ2-7, with D maybe TRBD2 (5 bases). Trimming took off 1 base at V and 4 bases at J, with 20 bases between the two ends. This CDR3 region has 17 residues. From germline, CDR1 is LNHNV and CDR2 YYDKDF (reference sequence). The CDR3 nucleotides read TGTGCCACCAGCAGAGGAAGTAGGAGGTCCGCAGGTTACGAGCAGTACTTC. It codes for CATSRGSRRSAGYEQYF.

This clone appeared a single time. The gene calls are TRBV6-6 and TRBJ2-7; 11 positions match TRBD2. The CDR3 is made up of 16 amino acids. V lost 6 bases, J lost 6 bases, and 13 bases stayed unmatched. Germline V gene data show CDR1 as MNHNY and CDR2 as SVGAGI (reference sequence). CDR3: CASSGTSGPWDREQYF. Written as DNA, the CDR3 is TGTGCCAGCAGCGGGACTAGCGGACCATGGGACCGCGAGCAGTACTTC.

The chain uses TRBV4-3 and TRBJ2-1, with 14 bases lining up with TRBD2. The CDR3 consists of 20 residues. V dropped 1 base and J dropped 7; count of bases not matched to a gene: 15. Germline assignment: CDR1 LGHNA and CDR2 YSLEER. CDR3 coding DNA: TGCGCCAGCAGCCAAGTCCTGGCAGAGACTAGCGGGAGGGCTTTGAATGAGCAGTTCTTC. Translated: CASSQVLAETSGRALNEQFF.

Of note for this clone: The junction differs from germline at one of its ends, possibly a read error. The chain has TRBV11-2 and TRBJ2-1, with D possibly TRBD2 on 6 matching bases. This CDR3 comprises 14 residues. Germline V gene lookup returns CDR1 SGHAT and CDR2 FQNNGV. The CDR3 bases are TGTGCCAGCACCTTAGCGGACTCCTACAATGAGCAGTTCTTC. It is translated as CASTLADSYNEQFF.

This chain joins TRBV6-6 and TRBJ1-4; no firm D call. V dropped 0 bases and J dropped 4 bases, with 9 bases sitting between them. This CDR3 region has 15 residues. Germline V gene sequence: CDR1 MNHNY, CDR2 SVGAGI (reference sequence). The CDR3 nucleotides read TGTGCCAGCAGTTACTCGATTGGCGGTAATGAAAAACTGTTTTTT. Translated: CASSYSIGGNEKLFF.

This chain links TRBV7-9 with TRBJ2-3; a possible D gene is TRBD2 (6 bases). V was clipped by 4 bases and J by 2 bases, with 10 bases between them. Germline values: CDR1 SEHNR, CDR2 FQNEAQ (reference sequence). The CDR3 has 14 residues. DNA of the CDR3: TGTGCCAGCAGCTCCGGGAGAATCACAGATACGCAGTATTTT. It yields the protein CASSSGRITDTQYF.

The V and J genes are TRBV12-5 and TRBJ2-1; D is unresolved. V lost 3 bases and J 2 bases, leaving 8 bases between the germline ends. The CDR3 consists of 14 residues. CDR1 LGHNT and CDR2 FRNRAP come from the germline V gene. The CDR3 protein is CASGLSLTYNEQFF. The CDR3 coding sequence is TGTGCTAGTGGTTTATCGCTTACCTACAATGAGCAGTTCTTC.

The V and J genes are TRBV5-1 and TRBJ2-1; 8 nucleotides agree with TRBD2. Germline-derived CDR1 and CDR2 are SGHRS and YFSETQ. V shed 4 bases, J shed 4 bases, and the junction held 10 bases outside the gene matches. The CDR3 sequence is 16 residues long. The CDR3 DNA reads as TGCGCCAGCAGCCTGGCAACTAGCGGCCGTTACAATGAGCAGTTCTTC. Translating gives CASSLATSGRYNEQFF.

The chain employs TRBV27 and TRBJ1-2; no clear D gene. Germline lookup yields CDR1 MNHEY and CDR2 SMNVEV (reference sequence). This CDR3 is 13 amino acids long. V gave up 8 bases and J gave up 6 bases, with 16 bases separating them. DNA for the CDR3: TGTGCCAGCGCTGTCGGGATCCAAAATGGCTACACCTTC. It codes for CASAVGIQNGYTF.